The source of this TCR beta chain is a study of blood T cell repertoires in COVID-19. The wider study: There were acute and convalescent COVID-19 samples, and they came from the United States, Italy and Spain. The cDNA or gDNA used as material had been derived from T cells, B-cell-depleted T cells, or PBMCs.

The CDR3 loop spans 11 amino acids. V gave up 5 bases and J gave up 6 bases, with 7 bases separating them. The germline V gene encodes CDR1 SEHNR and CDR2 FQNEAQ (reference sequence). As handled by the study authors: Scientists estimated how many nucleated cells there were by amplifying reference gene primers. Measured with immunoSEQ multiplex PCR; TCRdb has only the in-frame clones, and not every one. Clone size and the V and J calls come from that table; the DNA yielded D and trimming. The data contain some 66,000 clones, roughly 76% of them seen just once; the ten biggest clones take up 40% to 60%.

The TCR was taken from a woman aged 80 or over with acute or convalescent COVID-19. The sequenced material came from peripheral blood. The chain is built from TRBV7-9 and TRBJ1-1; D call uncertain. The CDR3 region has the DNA TGTGCCAGCAGCCCCGGTTCTGAAGCTTTCTTT. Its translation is CASSPGSEAFF.